This T cell receptor beta chain comes out of a study of cytomegalovirus exposure and HLA in healthy donors. The germline V and J ends were trimmed by 2 bases and 3 bases, with 13 bases remaining between them. The CDR3 sequence is 15 residues long. The germline gives CDR1 LGHNT, CDR2 FRNRAP. As concerns this clone: Its antigen remains unknown.

Points from the study as a whole: Most CMV-associated TCR beta chains were later found to appear HLA-restricted. TCR beta V- and J-gene trimming was later associated with a missense DCLRE1C variant.

The PCR employed 60 Vbeta primers together with 13 Jbeta primers. Clones were read by immunoSEQ multiplex PCR, and TCRdb kept only the in-frame ones, dropping some. The sample includes approximately 93,000 clones, roughly three quarters of them seen just once. This rearrangement joins TRBV12-5 to TRBJ1-1; D may be TRBD1 (6 bases). This sequence originates from a male donor in good health and CMV-seropositive. Specimen: PBMCs. As DNA, the CDR3 is TGTGCTAGTGGTTTGCCCCTCGGACAGTACACTGAAGCTTTCTTT. Translation: CASGLPLGQYTEAFF.